A single sample gave rise to the 26 T cell receptor beta chains below, sequenced in a study of CD8 T cells in Susac syndrome. With random hexamers, 0.5 to 1 ug RNA was reverse transcribed. TCRdb analysed the immunoSEQ multiplex PCR reads with MiXCR anew, one entry per CDR3 protein. Of about 110,000 distinct CDR3 sequences in the sample, less than 95% were seen once. Sequenced: CD8+ T cells from PBMCs. These receptors were obtained from a human donor with Susac syndrome.

The rearrangement links TRBV11-2 to TRBJ2-7, with D uncertain. V lost 5 bases and J 4 bases, leaving 12 bases between the germline ends. Germline V gene data show CDR1 as SGHAT and CDR2 as FQNNGV. The CDR3 is 13 amino acids. CDR3 protein: CASSMIEAYEQYF. In nucleotides, the CDR3 is TGTGCCAGCAGCATGATAGAGGCTTACGAGCAGTACTTC. Full variable domain (outside the CDR3, taken from reference TRBV11-2 and TRBJ2-7): EAGVAQSPRYKIIEKRQSVAFWCNPISGHATLYWYQQILGQGPKLLIQFQNNGVVDDSQLPKDRFSAERLKGVDSTLKIQPAKLEDSAVYLCASSMIEAYEQYFGPGTRLTVT.

Here the CDR3 reads CATRGGGLETQYF. The CDR3 DNA sequence: TGTGCCACCCGCGGGGGAGGCTTAGAGACCCAGTACTTC. The V gene is TRBV27, the J gene TRBJ2-5, with 7 nucleotides matching TRBD2. Germline values: CDR1 MNHEY, CDR2 SMNVEV (reference sequence). The CDR3 consists of 13 residues. Germline trimming cut 10 bases from V and 4 bases from J; bases unmatched to any gene: 9.

The chain carries TRBV12-3 or TRBV12-4 and TRBJ2-4; D unresolved. The length of the CDR3 is 14 residues. Trimming pared 0 bases from V and 9 bases from J, leaving 12 bases between. CDR3 residues: CASSLAATQSIQYF. The CDR3 coding sequence is TGTGCCAGCAGTTTAGCCGCGACGCAGAGCATTCAGTACTTC.

In DNA, the CDR3 is TGTGCCAGCAGTGAACCCGTTAGCGGAGTCTTTGAAGCTTTCTTT. It translates to CASSEPVSGVFEAFF. The gene calls are TRBV6-1 and TRBJ1-1; D is unclear. Germline CDR1 MNHNS, CDR2 SASEGT. Trimming left V 2 bases short and J 7 bases short, with 17 bases between. The length of the CDR3 is 15 residues.

The chain couples TRBV27 to TRBJ2-5; 10 bases are a match to TRBD1. The V gene end was trimmed by 6 bases and the J gene end by 1 base; junction bases not matched to a gene: 5. CDR1 MNHEY and CDR2 SMNVEV come from the germline V gene (reference sequence). This CDR3 contains 15 residues. The CDR3: CASRPGTGVQETQYF. The CDR3 region has the DNA TGTGCCAGCAGGCCTGGGACAGGGGTCCAAGAGACCCAGTACTTC.

The chain has TRBV6-5 and TRBJ2-1; 10 nucleotides match TRBD1. V was pared by 5 bases and J by 7 bases, with 5 bases of the junction left unmatched. Germline V gives CDR1 MNHEY, CDR2 SVGAGI. There are 14 residues in the CDR3. Written as DNA, the CDR3 is TGTGCCAGCAGTACCGGACAGGGGGTGAATGAGCAGTTCTTC. Encoded protein: CASSTGQGVNEQFF.

This clonotype was seen just once. The V gene is TRBV15, the J gene TRBJ2-2, with D unresolved. This CDR3 comprises 13 residues. Germline CDR1 and CDR2: LNHNV and YYDKDF (reference sequence). Between the trimmed V and J ends, which lost 5 bases and 5 bases, there was a span of 9 bases. The CDR3 region is CATSWAVTGELFF. For the CDR3, the DNA is TGTGCCACCAGCTGGGCAGTTACCGGGGAGCTGTTTTTT.

The CDR3 reads CAWSVPRATQYF. The DNA for the CDR3 is TGTGCCTGGAGTGTACCTAGGGCTACGCAGTATTTT. The rearrangement joins TRBV30 to TRBJ2-3, with unresolved D. Per the germline V gene, CDR1 is GTSNPN and CDR2 is SVGIG (reference sequence). V lost 0 bases and J 8 bases, leaving 9 bases between the germline ends. This CDR3 contains 12 residues.

The chain links TRBV20-1 to TRBJ2-7; a possible D gene is TRBD2 (5 bases). The length of the CDR3 is 14 residues. Trimming stripped 6 bases from V and 1 base from J, with 16 bases between. Germline CDR1 reads DFQATT; CDR2 reads SNEGSKA (reference sequence). The DNA for the CDR3 is TGCAGTGCAAGTTCCAGTCGGGGATCCTACGAGCAGTACTTC. Translating gives CSASSSRGSYEQYF.

This clonotype came up once. CDR3 sequence reads: CASSQDSETGGNEQFF. For the CDR3, the DNA is TGTGCCAGCAGCCAAGATTCCGAGACAGGGGGCAATGAGCAGTTCTTC. V usage is TRBV4-2 and J usage is TRBJ2-1; 9 nucleotides agree with TRBD1. This CDR3 spans 16 amino acids. CDR1 is LGHNA, CDR2 YNFKEQ, per germline. V trimming: 0 bases; J trimming: 6 bases; junction bases outside the gene matches: 6.

The chain joins TRBV20-1 to TRBJ1-3; D ambiguous. Per the germline V gene, CDR1 is DFQATT and CDR2 is SNEGSKA (reference sequence). The CDR3 sequence is 11 residues long. V was shortened by 3 bases and J by 4 bases, with 4 bases between the two germline ends. CDR3 nucleotides: TGCAGTGCTAGGGAGGGAAACACCATATATTTT. Encoded protein: CSAREGNTIYF.

V is TRBV29-1 and J is TRBJ1-2; no firm D call. The CDR3 sequence is 13 residues long. V lost 8 bases and J lost 8, with 21 bases in between. CDR1 and CDR2 (germline): SQVTM, ANQGSEA. The CDR3 region is CSTWVVDDMGYTF. The CDR3 nucleotides are TGCAGCACCTGGGTTGTGGACGATATGGGCTACACCTTC.

This rearrangement joins TRBV3-1 to TRBJ2-5; 7 bases align to TRBD1. Per germline, CDR1 LGHDT and CDR2 YNNKEL (reference sequence). V dropped 2 bases and J dropped 3; count of bases not matched to a gene: 12. The CDR3 extends over 17 amino acids. DNA for the CDR3: TGTGCCAGCAGCCAAACGCAGGGACAGAGGGGAGAAGAGACCCAGTACTTC. Translation gives CASSQTQGQRGEETQYF.

The genes are TRBV20-1 and TRBJ2-1; D is unresolved. V was clipped by 6 bases and J by 0 bases, with 18 bases between them. This CDR3 contains 16 residues. In germline, CDR1 is DFQATT, CDR2 SNEGSKA (reference sequence). The CDR3 DNA follows: TGCAGTGCGGTGAGGAGAGATGAAAGCTCCTACAATGAGCAGTTCTTC. Amino acid sequence: CSAVRRDESSYNEQFF.

J is TRBJ2-7 and V is TRBV20-1, with TRBD2 matching 15 bases. CDR3 length: 18 amino acids. J lost 5 bases, V lost 0 bases, and 11 bases had no gene match. The germline gives CDR1 DFQATT, CDR2 SNEGSKA (reference sequence). The CDR3 coding sequence is TGCAGTGCTAGAGATCACCGGACTAGCGGGGGGGCAGGGGACGAGCAGTACTTC. It is translated as CSARDHRTSGGAGDEQYF.

This chain links TRBV13 with TRBJ1-1; D uncertain. V was shortened by 3 bases and J by 8 bases, with 13 bases between the two germline ends. CDR3 length equals 13 residues. The germline V gene encodes CDR1 PRHDT and CDR2 FYEKMQ (reference sequence). CDR3 nucleotides: TGTGCCAGCAGCTTGAGGGCTTTCCCCGAAGCTTTCTTT. This translates into CASSLRAFPEAFF.

To note about this clonotype: One end of the junction fails to match germline, which may point to a read error. This CDR3 is CASSTTGGNQPQHF. CDR3 sequence (DNA): TGTGCCAGTAGTACGACAGGGGGCAACCAGCCCCAGCATTTT. This rearrangement joins TRBV19 to TRBJ1-5; 10 bases map to TRBD1. Looked up from germline, CDR1 is LNHDA and CDR2 is SQIVND (reference sequence). The CDR3 runs 14 residues.

The J gene is TRBJ1-5, the V gene TRBV12-3 or TRBV12-4, with D possibly matching TRBD1 (6 bases). There are 13 residues in the CDR3. Trimming took off 3 bases at V and 7 bases at J, with 10 bases between the two ends. The CDR3 loop reads CASSFEGGQPQHF. The CDR3 DNA is TGTGCCAGCAGTTTCGAGGGGGGACAGCCCCAGCATTTT.

This clonotype came up a few times. The CDR3 bases are TGCGCCAGCAGCTTGGAGGGGTCGGCTAGCGGGACCTACGAGCAGTACTTC. Translating it yields CASSLEGSASGTYEQYF. V gene TRBV5-1 combines with J gene TRBJ2-7, with 9 bases matching TRBD2. CDR3 length: 17 residues. Germline V gene data show CDR1 as SGHRS and CDR2 as YFSETQ. V was pared by 0 bases and J by 2 bases, with 9 bases of the junction left unmatched.

The chain couples TRBV7-2 to TRBJ2-1; D is perhaps TRBD2 (6 bases). Trimming shortened V by 8 bases and J by 10 bases, and 12 bases separated the two germline ends. This CDR3 is built from 11 residues. Germline CDR1 and CDR2: SGHTA and FQGNSA. The CDR3 reads CASLGGREQFF. In DNA form, the CDR3 reads TGTGCCAGCCTGGGGGGTCGAGAGCAGTTCTTC.

This clonotype is a singleton in its sample. The V and J genes are TRBV5-4 and TRBJ1-1; D possibly corresponds to TRBD1 (5 bases). The ends were cut back, 4 bases at V and 1 base at J, with 14 bases in the middle. This CDR3 spans 15 amino acids. CDR1 and CDR2 from the germline V gene are SGHNT and YYREEE (reference sequence). CDR3 DNA sequence: TGTGCCAGCAGCCAAGAGGCGGGGACGAACACTGAAGCTTTCTTT. This translates into CASSQEAGTNTEAFF.

The chain combines TRBV20-1 with TRBJ2-5; D not resolved. The CDR3 runs 10 residues. Trimming took off 8 bases at V and 1 base at J, with 5 bases between the two ends. Germline V gene data show CDR1 as DFQATT and CDR2 as SNEGSKA (reference sequence). Here the CDR3 reads CSTLQETQYF. The CDR3 region has the DNA TGCAGTACACTCCAAGAGACCCAGTACTTC.

The chain links TRBV20-1 to TRBJ2-7; D perhaps matches TRBD2 (5 bases). This CDR3 is 12 amino acids long. Germline loops: CDR1 DFQATT, CDR2 SNEGSKA (reference sequence). V lost 1 base to trimming and J lost 5 bases, with 9 bases between them. CDR3 coding DNA: TGCAGTGCTAGAGGGGAGTTGCACGAGCAGTACTTC. This sequence encodes CSARGELHEQYF.

This clonotype turned up a few times. This chain uses TRBV9 with TRBJ2-2, with D hard to call. This CDR3 spans 15 amino acids. The germline V and J ends were trimmed by 0 bases and 7 bases, with 13 bases remaining between them. Germline CDR1 and CDR2: SGDLS and YYNGEE. The CDR3 nucleotides are TGTGCCAGCAGCGTAGATTCGTCGGTCGGCGGGGAGCTGTTTTTT. It encodes CASSVDSSVGGELFF. Together with reference TRBV9 and TRBJ2-2, the CDR3 gives the full variable domain: DSGVTQTPKHLITATGQRVTLRCSPRSGDLSVYWYQQSLDQGLQFLIQYYNGEERAKGNILERFSAQQFPDLHSELNLSSLELGDSALYFCASSVDSSVGGELFFGEGSRLTVL.

The rearrangement uses TRBV21-1 and TRBJ2-5; the DNA was not used to check the table's D call, TRBD1. TRBV21-1 is shown as a pseudogene. CDR3 length: 14 residues. The CDR3 here is CASSNRTGQETQYF. The CDR3 nucleotides read TGTGCCAGCAGCAACCGGACAGGGCAAGAGACCCAGTACTTC.

This sequence joins TRBV20-1 and TRBJ1-3; D is uncertain. The germline CDR1 and CDR2 sequences are DFQATT and SNEGSKA (reference sequence). The length of the CDR3 is 14 residues. V lost 1 base and J 4 bases, leaving 11 bases between the germline ends. CDR3 bases: TGCAGTGCTAGAGGTGGAGTGTCAGGAAACACCATATATTTT. Protein product: CSARGGVSGNTIYF.